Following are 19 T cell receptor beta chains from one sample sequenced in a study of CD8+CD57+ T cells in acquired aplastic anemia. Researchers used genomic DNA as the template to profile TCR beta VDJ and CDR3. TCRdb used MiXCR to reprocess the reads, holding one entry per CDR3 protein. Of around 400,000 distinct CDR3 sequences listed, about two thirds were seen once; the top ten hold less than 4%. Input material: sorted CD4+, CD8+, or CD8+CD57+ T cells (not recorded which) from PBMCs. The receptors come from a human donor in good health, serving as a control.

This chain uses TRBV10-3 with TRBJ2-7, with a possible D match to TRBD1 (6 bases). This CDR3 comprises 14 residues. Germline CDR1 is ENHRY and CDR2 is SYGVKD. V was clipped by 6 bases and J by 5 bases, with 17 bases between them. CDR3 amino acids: CAISLRGSYNEQYF. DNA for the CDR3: TGTGCCATCAGCTTGAGGGGGAGCTACAACGAGCAGTACTTC.

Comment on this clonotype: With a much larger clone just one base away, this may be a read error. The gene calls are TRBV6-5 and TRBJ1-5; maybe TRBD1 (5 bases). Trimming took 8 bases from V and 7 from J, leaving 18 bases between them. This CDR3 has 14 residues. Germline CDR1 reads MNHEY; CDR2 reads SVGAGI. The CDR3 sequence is CASCEGRFTQPQHF. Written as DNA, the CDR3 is TGTGCCAGCTGTGAGGGGCGGTTCACCCAGCCCCAGCATTTT.

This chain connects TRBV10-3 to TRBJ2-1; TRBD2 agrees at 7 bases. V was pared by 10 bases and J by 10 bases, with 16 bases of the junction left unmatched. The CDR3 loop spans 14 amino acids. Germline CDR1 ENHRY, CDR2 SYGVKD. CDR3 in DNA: TGTGCCAGCAATTGGACTAGGGACCTATCAGAGCAGTTCTTC. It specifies CASNWTRDLSEQFF.

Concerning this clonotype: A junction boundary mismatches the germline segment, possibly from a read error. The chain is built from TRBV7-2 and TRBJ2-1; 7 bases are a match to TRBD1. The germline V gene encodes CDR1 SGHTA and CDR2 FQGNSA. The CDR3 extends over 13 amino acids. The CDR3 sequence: CASSSRRDSEQFF. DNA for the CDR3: TGCGCCAGCAGCTCAAGACGGGACAGTGAGCAGTTCTTC.

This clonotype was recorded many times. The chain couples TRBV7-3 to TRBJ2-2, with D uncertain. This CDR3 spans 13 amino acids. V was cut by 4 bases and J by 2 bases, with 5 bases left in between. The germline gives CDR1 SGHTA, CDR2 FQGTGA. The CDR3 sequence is CASSSPNTGELFF. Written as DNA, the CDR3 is TGTGCCAGCAGCTCGCCCAACACCGGGGAGCTGTTTTTT.

CDR3 bases: TGTGCCAGTAGTATACAGGGTTTCTCTGGAAACACCATATATTTT. This encodes CASSIQGFSGNTIYF. This chain connects TRBV19 to TRBJ1-3; D may be TRBD1 (5 bases). V shed 2 bases and J shed 0 bases, with 8 bases lying between them. Germline CDR1 is LNHDA and CDR2 is SQIVND (reference sequence). The CDR3 has 15 amino acids.

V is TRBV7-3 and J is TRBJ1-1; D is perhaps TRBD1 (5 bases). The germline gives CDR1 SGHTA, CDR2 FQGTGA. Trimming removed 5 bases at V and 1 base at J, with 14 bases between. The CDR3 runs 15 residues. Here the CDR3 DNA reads TGTGCCAGCAGCCTCGGGGCAGGGACGAACACTGAAGCTTTCTTT. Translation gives CASSLGAGTNTEAFF.

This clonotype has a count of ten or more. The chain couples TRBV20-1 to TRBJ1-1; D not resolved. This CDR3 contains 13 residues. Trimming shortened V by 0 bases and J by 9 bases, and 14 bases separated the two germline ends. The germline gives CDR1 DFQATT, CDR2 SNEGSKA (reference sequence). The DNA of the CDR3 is TGCAGTGCTAGAGAGTATGGAGAGAGAAAAGCTTTCTTT. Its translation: CSAREYGERKAFF.

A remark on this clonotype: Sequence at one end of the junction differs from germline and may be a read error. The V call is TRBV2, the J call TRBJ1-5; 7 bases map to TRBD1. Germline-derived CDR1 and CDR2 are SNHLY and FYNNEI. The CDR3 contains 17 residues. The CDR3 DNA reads TGTGCCAGCAGTACAGGGGTAAGGGGGCTTGTCTTCGAGCCAGGGAATTTT. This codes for CASSTGVRGLVFEPGNF.

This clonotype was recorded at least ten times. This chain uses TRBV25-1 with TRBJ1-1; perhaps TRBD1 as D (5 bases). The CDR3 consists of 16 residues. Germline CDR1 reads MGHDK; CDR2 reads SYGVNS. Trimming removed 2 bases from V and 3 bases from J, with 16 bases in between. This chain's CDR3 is CASSERGGWGDTEAFF. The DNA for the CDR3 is TGTGCCAGCAGTGAACGTGGGGGGTGGGGGGACACTGAAGCTTTCTTT.

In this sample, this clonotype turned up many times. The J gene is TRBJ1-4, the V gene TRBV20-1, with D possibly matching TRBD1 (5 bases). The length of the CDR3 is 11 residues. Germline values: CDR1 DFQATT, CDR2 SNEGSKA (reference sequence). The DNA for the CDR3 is TGCGGTTTCTCAAGGGGTGAAAAACTGTTTTTT. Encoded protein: CGFSRGEKLFF.

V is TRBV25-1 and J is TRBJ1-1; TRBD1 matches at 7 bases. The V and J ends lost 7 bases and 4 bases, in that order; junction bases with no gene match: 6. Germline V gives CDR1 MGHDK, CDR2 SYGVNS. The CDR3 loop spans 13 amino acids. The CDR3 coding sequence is TGTGCCAGCACTCGACAGGGAGGCACTGAAGCTTTCTTT. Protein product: CASTRQGGTEAFF.

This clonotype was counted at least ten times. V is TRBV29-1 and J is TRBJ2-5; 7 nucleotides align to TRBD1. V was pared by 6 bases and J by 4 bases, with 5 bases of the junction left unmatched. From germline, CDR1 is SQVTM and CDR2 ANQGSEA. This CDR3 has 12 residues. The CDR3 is CSVRDRVETQYF. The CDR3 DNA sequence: TGCAGCGTCCGAGACAGGGTAGAGACCCAGTACTTC. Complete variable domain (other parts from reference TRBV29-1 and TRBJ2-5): SAVISQKPSRDICQRGTSLTIQCQVDSQVTMMFWYRQQPGQSLTLIATANQGSEATYESGFVIDKFPISRPNLTFSTLTVSNMSPEDSSIYLCSVRDRVETQYFGPGTRLLVL.

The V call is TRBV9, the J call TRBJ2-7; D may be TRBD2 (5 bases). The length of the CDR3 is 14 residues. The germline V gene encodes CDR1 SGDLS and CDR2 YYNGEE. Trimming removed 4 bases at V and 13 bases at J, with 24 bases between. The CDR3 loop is CASSPEGGSCYTYF. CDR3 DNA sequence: TGTGCCAGCAGCCCCGAGGGCGGCTCTTGCTACACCTACTTC.

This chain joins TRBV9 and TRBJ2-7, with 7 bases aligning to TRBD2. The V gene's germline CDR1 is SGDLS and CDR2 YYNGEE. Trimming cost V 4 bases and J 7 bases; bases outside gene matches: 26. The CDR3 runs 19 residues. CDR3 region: CASSLVGGGANVRESEQYF. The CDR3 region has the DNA TGTGCCAGCAGCTTAGTGGGGGGAGGGGCCAACGTCCGGGAGAGTGAGCAGTACTTC.

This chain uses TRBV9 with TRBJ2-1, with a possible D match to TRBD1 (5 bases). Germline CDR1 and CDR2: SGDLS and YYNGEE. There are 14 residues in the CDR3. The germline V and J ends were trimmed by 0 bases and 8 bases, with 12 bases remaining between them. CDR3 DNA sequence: TGTGCCAGCAGCGTAGAGGGGTCAGGGCATGAGCAGTTCTTC. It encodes CASSVEGSGHEQFF.

CDR3: CASSQAGPGQYF. The CDR3 DNA reads as TGTGCCAGCAGCCAGGCCGGACCTGGACAGTATTTT. The genes are TRBV7-8 and TRBJ2-3, with D hard to call. Germline V gene sequence: CDR1 SGHVS, CDR2 FQNEAQ. V was shortened by 5 bases and J by 12 bases, with 15 bases between the two germline ends. This CDR3 spans 12 amino acids.

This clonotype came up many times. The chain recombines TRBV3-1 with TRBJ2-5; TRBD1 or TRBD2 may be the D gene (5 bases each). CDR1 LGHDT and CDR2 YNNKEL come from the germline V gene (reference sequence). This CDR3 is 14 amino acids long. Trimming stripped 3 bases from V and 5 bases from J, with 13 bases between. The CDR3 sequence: CASSHGAIIETQYF. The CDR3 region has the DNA TGTGCCAGCAGCCACGGGGCCATAATTGAGACCCAGTACTTC.

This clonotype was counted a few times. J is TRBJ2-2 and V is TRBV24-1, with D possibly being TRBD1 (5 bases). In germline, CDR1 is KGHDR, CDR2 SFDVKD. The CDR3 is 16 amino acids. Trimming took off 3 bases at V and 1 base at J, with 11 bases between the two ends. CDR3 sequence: CATSDQGTVNTGELFF. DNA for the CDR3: TGTGCCACCAGTGATCAGGGCACAGTGAACACCGGGGAGCTGTTTTTT.